These 28 T cell receptor beta chains were sequenced from one sample in a study of CD8 T cells in Susac syndrome (dated by TCRdb to about 2019). Libraries were made using the immunoSEQ multiplex PCR assay. RNA was extracted with the RNeasy kit and roughly 0.45 to 1 ug was reverse transcribed using random hexamers. TCRdb took the public reads, trimmed them with fastp at Q25, ran MiXCR for clone calling and kept in-frame beta chains. Identical CDR3 protein sequences are pooled into one entry, listed with their most common genes and DNA. Across this sample there are about 430,000 distinct CDR3 sequences, with more than 80% seen only once. The leading ten clones occupy approximately 0.11% of the sample. The material sequenced was CD8+ T cells from PBMCs. These receptors all come from a human donor with multiple sclerosis.

This chain joins TRBV5-1 and TRBJ2-7; 7 nucleotides align to TRBD2. The CDR3 totals 15 residues. The germline CDR1 and CDR2 sequences are SGHRS and YFSETQ. With V trimmed by 2 bases and J by 4 bases, 9 bases remained unmatched. This chain's CDR3 is CASSLSFQRGYEQYF. CDR3 nucleotide sequence: TGCGCCAGCAGCTTAAGTTTCCAGCGGGGATACGAGCAGTACTTC.

J is TRBJ2-7 and V is TRBV6-5; D tentatively reads TRBD1 or TRBD2 (5 bases each). There are 12 residues in the CDR3. Germline lookup yields CDR1 MNHEY and CDR2 SVGAGI. The V end was cut by 4 bases, the J end by 5 bases, with 9 bases between. The CDR3 nucleotides read TGTGCCAGCAGTTCGGGACCCCACGAGCAGTACTTC. It yields the protein CASSSGPHEQYF.

The V call is TRBV28, the J call TRBJ1-1, with D perhaps matching TRBD1 (5 bases). Germline CDR1 and CDR2: MDHEN and SYDVKM. V was shortened by 5 bases and J by 4 bases, with 26 bases between the two germline ends. CDR3 length equals 18 residues. The CDR3 DNA is TGTGCCAGCAGTGTAAGGGTGACGGGGCTCCCTGAATCCACTGAAGCTTTCTTT. It translates to CASSVRVTGLPESTEAFF.

This chain uses TRBV20-1 with TRBJ1-1; D possibly corresponds to TRBD1 (6 bases). This CDR3 is built from 14 residues. Looked up from germline, CDR1 is DFQATT and CDR2 is SNEGSKA (reference sequence). With 8 bases removed from V and 1 base from J, the gap between germline ends came to 17 bases. The CDR3 protein is CSPSPGHRNTEAFF. In DNA, the CDR3 is TGCAGTCCTTCCCCGGGACACAGGAACACTGAAGCTTTCTTT.

A note on this clonotype: Germline and junction disagree at one end, which may indicate a read error. This chain joins TRBV6-5 and TRBJ1-1; no clear D. CDR1 and CDR2 from the germline V gene are MNHEY and SVGAGI. The CDR3 runs to 13 residues. The CDR3 DNA follows: TGTGCCAGCAGTTACTCGACACACACTAAAGCTTTCTTT. This translates into CASSYSTHTKAFF.

The V gene is TRBV27, the J gene TRBJ1-1; 8 bases are a match to TRBD1. The germline gives CDR1 MNHEY, CDR2 SMNVEV (reference sequence). Trimming took 5 bases from V and 3 from J; bases not matched to a gene: 5. The CDR3 is made up of 14 amino acids. The CDR3 DNA follows: TGTGCCAGCAGTACCTCAGGGGGCTACACTGAAGCTTTCTTT. Translated, it gives CASSTSGGYTEAFF.

The chain uses TRBV7-8 and TRBJ2-3, with 7 bases matching TRBD2. Looked up from germline, CDR1 is SGHVS and CDR2 is FQNEAQ. CDR3 length: 17 amino acids. Trimming cost V 0 bases and J 1 base; bases outside gene matches: 7. The CDR3 here is CASSLAVAGVGTDTQYF. In DNA, the CDR3 is TGTGCCAGCAGCTTAGCGGTAGCGGGTGTGGGCACAGATACGCAGTATTTT.

The gene calls are TRBV7-2 and TRBJ2-3; TRBD2 matches at 9 bases. Per germline, CDR1 SGHTA and CDR2 FQGNSA. CDR3 length equals 17 residues. The J segment lost 2 bases and the V segment lost 5 bases, leaving 11 bases of the junction unmatched. The CDR3: CASSPTILAGDTDTQYF. In nucleotides, the CDR3 is TGTGCCAGCAGCCCTACTATCTTAGCGGGAGACACAGATACGCAGTATTTT.

The chain carries TRBV27 and TRBJ2-3; no clear D. V lost 5 bases to trimming and J lost 3 bases, with 9 bases between them. Germline assignment: CDR1 MNHEY and CDR2 SMNVEV (reference sequence). CDR3 length equals 13 residues. The CDR3 sequence is CASSPPETDTQYF. The CDR3 bases are TGTGCCAGCAGTCCCCCGGAAACAGATACGCAGTATTTT.

This sequence joins TRBV10-3 and TRBJ1-1, with no clear D. Germline V gene data show CDR1 as ENHRY and CDR2 as SYGVKD. The CDR3 runs to 13 residues. V shed 11 bases and J shed 3 bases, with 16 bases lying between them. DNA of the CDR3: TGTGCCGCATGCCCGGGTCCCGACACTGAAGCTTTCTTT. Translated: CAACPGPDTEAFF.

The gene calls are TRBV29-1 and TRBJ2-7, with D tentatively TRBD2 (6 bases). V was cut by 2 bases and J by 0 bases, with 17 bases left in between. CDR1 and CDR2 (germline): SQVTM, ANQGSEA. This CDR3 has 16 residues. The CDR3 DNA reads TGCAGCGTTGAATTCGCGGGACCGGTGAGCTCCTACGAGCAGTACTTC. Translation: CSVEFAGPVSSYEQYF.

The V and J genes are TRBV3-1 and TRBJ2-1; no definite D call. Germline CDR1 reads LGHDT; CDR2 reads YNNKEL (reference sequence). Trimming took off 4 bases at V and 8 bases at J, with 9 bases between the two ends. The CDR3 length is 12 residues. Here the CDR3 DNA reads TGTGCCAGCAGCCGCAAGCCGTATGAGCAGTTCTTC. It yields the protein CASSRKPYEQFF.

The rearrangement links TRBV7-2 to TRBJ1-3; weak D call: TRBD1 (6 bases). The germline V and J ends were trimmed by 5 bases and 0 bases, with 14 bases remaining between them. The CDR3 is made up of 16 amino acids. Germline V gene data show CDR1 as SGHTA and CDR2 as FQGNSA. The CDR3 sequence is CASSPRGGFSGNTIYF. DNA of the CDR3: TGTGCCAGCAGCCCTAGAGGGGGGTTCTCTGGAAACACCATATATTTT.

The chain is built from TRBV9 and TRBJ2-7; D is possibly TRBD2 (6 bases). V was shortened by 4 bases and J by 0 bases, with 11 bases between the two germline ends. The CDR3 loop spans 14 amino acids. CDR1 and CDR2 from the germline V gene are SGDLS and YYNGEE. CDR3 loop: CASSLGGRSYEQYF. As DNA, the CDR3 is TGTGCCAGCAGCCTGGGGGGACGCTCCTACGAGCAGTACTTC. The complete variable domain, with remaining parts taken from reference TRBV9 and TRBJ2-7, reads DSGVTQTPKHLITATGQRVTLRCSPRSGDLSVYWYQQSLDQGLQFLIQYYNGEERAKGNILERFSAQQFPDLHSELNLSSLELGDSALYFCASSLGGRSYEQYFGPGTRLTVT.

This clonotype showed up just once. This sequence joins TRBV12-3 or TRBV12-4 and TRBJ2-7; D might be TRBD2 (5 bases). The CDR3 spans 15 residues. The V gene lost 4 bases and the J gene lost 7 bases, with 20 bases spanning the gap. The CDR3 region is CASSSERNFGWEQYF. The CDR3, as DNA: TGTGCCAGCAGTTCGGAGCGGAACTTCGGGTGGGAGCAGTACTTC.

The V call is TRBV10-2, the J call TRBJ1-5; D is unclear. This CDR3 spans 13 amino acids. The V end was cut by 2 bases, the J end by 8 bases, with 10 bases between. Germline values: CDR1 WSHSY, CDR2 SAAADI. The CDR3 spells CASSETLEEPQHF. For the CDR3, the DNA is TGCGCCAGCAGTGAGACCCTAGAGGAGCCCCAGCATTTT.

This sequence joins TRBV30 and TRBJ2-1; D unresolved. The CDR3 has 13 residues. Trimming stripped 0 bases from V and 8 bases from J, with 11 bases between. Germline assignment: CDR1 GTSNPN and CDR2 SVGIG (reference sequence). The CDR3 is CAWSVGLFDEQFF. As DNA, the CDR3 is TGTGCCTGGAGTGTTGGGTTATTTGATGAGCAGTTCTTC.

The rearrangement uses TRBV5-4 and TRBJ1-4; D not certain. V lost 1 base and J 3 bases, leaving 13 bases between the germline ends. This CDR3 is built from 16 residues. Germline V gene data show CDR1 as SGHNT and CDR2 as YYREEE (reference sequence). As DNA, the CDR3 is TGTGCCAGCAGCTTGTATCCCGGGAGGGCTAATGAAAAACTGTTTTTT. Protein product: CASSLYPGRANEKLFF.

The chain recombines TRBV27 with TRBJ2-1, with 11 nucleotides matching TRBD2. The germline V gene has CDR1 MNHEY and CDR2 SMNVEV (reference sequence). V gave up 3 bases and J gave up 8 bases; unmatched junction bases: 6. This CDR3 has 15 amino acids. The CDR3 sequence is CASSFSLAGVHEQFF. The CDR3, as DNA: TGTGCCAGCAGTTTCTCACTAGCGGGAGTTCATGAGCAGTTCTTC.

The chain combines TRBV19 with TRBJ2-1; possible D gene TRBD2, 6 bases. Trimming removed 5 bases at V and 6 bases at J, with 11 bases between. This CDR3 contains 13 residues. CDR1 and CDR2 from the germline V gene are LNHDA and SQIVND (reference sequence). CDR3 protein: CASSLGTFNEQFF. CDR3 coding DNA: TGTGCCAGTAGTTTAGGGACTTTCAATGAGCAGTTCTTC.

This sequence joins TRBV5-5 and TRBJ2-5; 7 nucleotides line up with TRBD1. V lost 1 base, J lost 2 bases, and 8 bases stayed unmatched. Germline values: CDR1 SGHKS, CDR2 YYEKEE (reference sequence). The CDR3 length is 16 residues. The DNA for the CDR3 is TGTGCCAGCAGCTTGCAGTGGACAGGAGAACAAGAGACCCAGTACTTC. This sequence encodes CASSLQWTGEQETQYF. Full variable domain (missing parts from reference TRBV5-5 and TRBJ2-5): DAGVTQSPTHLIKTRGQQVTLRCSPISGHKSVSWYQQVLGQGPQFIFQYYEKEERGRGNFPDRFSARQFPNYSSELNVNALLLGDSALYLCASSLQWTGEQETQYFGPGTRLLVL.

The chain carries TRBV10-3 and TRBJ2-1; the D is unclear. This CDR3 region has 11 residues. V dropped 10 bases and J dropped 6 bases, with 10 bases sitting between them. Germline V gene sequence: CDR1 ENHRY, CDR2 SYGVKD. For the CDR3, the DNA is TGTGCCACCCTAAGGGCCAATGAGCAGTTCTTC. Its translation: CATLRANEQFF.

The rearrangement uses TRBV30 and TRBJ2-1; 8 positions match TRBD2. The CDR3 loop spans 15 amino acids. Looked up from germline, CDR1 is GTSNPN and CDR2 is SVGIG (reference sequence). V shed 1 base and J 3 bases; nucleotides not matched to a gene: 5. As DNA, the CDR3 is TGTGCCTGGAGTGCCGGGGGGGCCTACTACAATGAGCAGTTCTTC. This encodes CAWSAGGAYYNEQFF.

CDR3 protein: CAISREGDTQYF. Written as DNA, the CDR3 is TGTGCCATCAGCCGGGAGGGAGATACGCAGTATTTT. V gene TRBV10-3 combines with J gene TRBJ2-3, with 8 bases aligning to TRBD2. Germline V gene data show CDR1 as ENHRY and CDR2 as SYGVKD. Trimming took 6 bases from V and 5 from J; bases not matched to a gene: 1. The CDR3 runs to 12 residues.

The chain recombines TRBV27 with TRBJ2-6; D gene unclear. Per germline, CDR1 MNHEY and CDR2 SMNVEV (reference sequence). The CDR3 is 18 amino acids. V lost 0 bases and J lost 1, with 13 bases in between. Here the CDR3 reads CASSLSSRAHSGANVLTF. DNA for the CDR3: TGTGCCAGCAGTTTATCATCACGGGCACATTCTGGGGCCAACGTCCTGACTTTC.

The gene calls are TRBV27 and TRBJ2-7, with a weak D call TRBD1 (6 bases). Trimming removed 5 bases at V and 0 bases at J, with 14 bases between. The CDR3 is 15 residues long. CDR1 is MNHEY and CDR2 is SMNVEV in the germline V gene (reference sequence). This CDR3 reads CASSVRGHSSYEQYF. CDR3 sequence (DNA): TGTGCCAGCAGTGTCAGGGGCCACAGCTCCTACGAGCAGTACTTC.

V usage is TRBV6-5 and J usage is TRBJ1-1; no firm D call. The ends were cut back, 5 bases at V and 5 bases at J, with 12 bases in the middle. The CDR3 spans 13 residues. The V gene's germline CDR1 is MNHEY and CDR2 SVGAGI. The CDR3 loop is CASSPTLYTEAFF. CDR3 DNA sequence: TGTGCCAGCAGTCCGACATTGTATACTGAAGCTTTCTTT.

The rearrangement uses TRBV7-9 and TRBJ2-6; no firm D call. V lost 2 bases and J 0 bases, leaving 17 bases between the germline ends. Germline loops: CDR1 SEHNR, CDR2 FQNEAQ (reference sequence). The CDR3 loop spans 19 amino acids. The CDR3 bases are TGTGCCAGCAGCTTACCAATACTTACAGTGAACTCTGGGGCCAACGTCCTGACTTTC. Protein sequence: CASSLPILTVNSGANVLTF.